These 25 T cell receptor beta chains share one sample of origin, sequenced in a study of spatial heterogeneity in lung cancer. Time point specified: blood at routine non-recurrence follow-up after resection. MiXCR was run by TCRdb on the 5' RACE reads, yielding one entry per CDR3 protein. The repertoire has around 10,000 distinct CDR3 sequences, about a fifth of them found once; the top ten carry just under 45%. The material sequenced was PBMCs, taken at follow-up. The receptors stem from a male donor with early-stage non-small cell lung cancer.

The rearrangement uses TRBV10-3 and TRBJ1-1; TRBD1 might be the D (5 bases). Trimming shortened V by 4 bases and J by 6 bases, and 15 bases separated the two germline ends. The V gene's germline CDR1 is ENHRY and CDR2 SYGVKD. CDR3 size: 14 residues. DNA of the CDR3: TGTGCCATCAGTGGCACCACTCAGGGCTCTGAAGCTTTCTTT. It yields the protein CAISGTTQGSEAFF.

This clonotype was detected ten times or more. V gene TRBV12-3 or TRBV12-4 combines with J gene TRBJ2-2; 9 bases align to TRBD1. The CDR3 consists of 17 residues. V shed 6 bases, J shed 5 bases, and the junction held 13 bases outside the gene matches. The CDR3 is CASSRNPGTGRTGELFF. The CDR3 nucleotides read TGTGCCAGCAGCCGGAACCCGGGGACAGGGAGAACCGGGGAGCTGTTTTTT.

This clonotype was seen many times. V gene TRBV10-2 combines with J gene TRBJ1-4; TRBD1 matches 9 bases. This CDR3 spans 15 amino acids. Germline CDR1 reads WSHSY; CDR2 reads SAAADI. V lost 4 bases to trimming and J lost 10 bases; unmatched junction nucleotides: 10. This CDR3 reads CASSAAGTGLAKLFF. The CDR3 DNA follows: TGCGCCAGCAGTGCCGCCGGGACAGGGTTGGCAAAACTGTTTTTT.

This clonotype was observed at least ten times. The rearrangement uses TRBV16 and TRBJ2-7, with D perhaps TRBD1 or TRBD2 (5 bases each). The V end was cut by 5 bases, the J end by 5 bases, with 13 bases between. Germline V CDR1 and CDR2: KGHSY, FQNENV. This CDR3 spans 13 amino acids. The CDR3 coding sequence is TGTGCCAGCAGCGGGGGTCCGACCCACGAGCAGTACTTC. This translates into CASSGGPTHEQYF. Using reference TRBV16 and TRBJ2-7 for the parts outside the CDR3, the full variable domain is GEEVAQTPKHLVRGEGQKAKLYCAPIKGHSYVFWYQQVLKNEFKFLISFQNENVFDETGMPKERFSAKCLPNSPCSLEIQATKLEDSAVYFCASSGGPTHEQYFGPGTRLTVT.

The CDR3 spells CASSPLGSAADTQYF. The CDR3 region has the DNA TGTGCCAGCAGCCCCCTTGGATCAGCGGCAGATACGCAGTATTTT. The chain links TRBV7-2 to TRBJ2-3, with TRBD2 as a possible D gene (5 bases). The CDR3 loop spans 15 amino acids. Germline assignment: CDR1 SGHTA and CDR2 FQGNSA. The germline V and J ends were trimmed by 5 bases and 4 bases, with 16 bases remaining between them.

The rearrangement links TRBV28 to TRBJ1-2; tentative D call: TRBD1 (5 bases). Per germline, CDR1 MDHEN and CDR2 SYDVKM. Trimming stripped 8 bases from V and 3 bases from J, with 10 bases between. This CDR3 spans 12 amino acids. The chain's CDR3 is CASAWGDYGYTF. Here the CDR3 DNA reads TGTGCCAGCGCCTGGGGCGACTATGGCTACACCTTC.

This clonotype has ten or more counts. The V call is TRBV7-9, the J call TRBJ1-2; D gene ambiguous. This CDR3 comprises 13 residues. Germline CDR1 SEHNR, CDR2 FQNEAQ (reference sequence). Trimming removed 1 base from V and 4 bases from J, with 7 bases in between. The CDR3 region is CASSLGHIYGYTF. Written as DNA, the CDR3 is TGTGCCAGCAGCTTAGGTCACATCTATGGCTACACCTTC.

The sample holds many counts of this clonotype. The chain joins TRBV24-1 to TRBJ2-7, with D possibly matching TRBD1 (6 bases). The CDR3 is made up of 13 amino acids. Germline-derived CDR1 and CDR2 are KGHDR and SFDVKD. Trimming took 5 bases from V and 5 from J, leaving 12 bases between them. This CDR3 reads CATSVGDTNEQYF. In DNA, the CDR3 is TGTGCCACCAGTGTTGGGGACACGAACGAGCAGTACTTC.

This clonotype was picked up many times. The rearrangement uses TRBV7-2 and TRBJ2-6; possibly TRBD1 for D (5 bases). Germline V CDR1 and CDR2: SGHTA, FQGNSA. V shed 1 base and J shed 0 bases, with 13 bases lying between them. The CDR3 has 18 residues. In nucleotides, the CDR3 is TGTGCCAGCAGCTTAGGGACAAGGTCTTACTCTGGGGCCAACGTCCTGACTTTC. Its protein is CASSLGTRSYSGANVLTF.

This clonotype showed up many times. The chain is built from TRBV18 and TRBJ1-2; no firm D call. The CDR3 totals 16 residues. The germline V gene encodes CDR1 KGHSH and CDR2 LQKENI. Trimming shortened V by 3 bases and J by 0 bases, and 14 bases separated the two germline ends. The CDR3 loop reads CASSPTPASANYGYTF. The CDR3 DNA follows: TGTGCCAGCTCACCGACCCCGGCCTCCGCTAACTATGGCTACACCTTC.

This clonotype was seen at least ten times. The chain joins TRBV28 to TRBJ2-6; the D is unclear. Germline values: CDR1 MDHEN, CDR2 SYDVKM. The CDR3 consists of 15 residues. V gave up 1 base and J gave up 0 bases, with 4 bases separating them. CDR3 residues: CASSLYSSGANVLTF. The CDR3 DNA sequence: TGTGCCAGCAGTTTATACAGCTCTGGGGCCAACGTCCTGACTTTC.

Judged by abundance, this clonotype is medium-sized. The gene calls are TRBV20-1 and TRBJ1-4, with D possibly TRBD1 on 6 matching bases. V was cut by 3 bases and J by 0 bases, with 11 bases left in between. The CDR3 consists of 15 residues. CDR1 is DFQATT and CDR2 is SNEGSKA in the germline V gene (reference sequence). The DNA for the CDR3 is TGCAGTGCTAGGGACAGCGACTCAACTAATGAAAAACTGTTTTTT. This codes for CSARDSDSTNEKLFF.

The chain is built from TRBV19 and TRBJ1-2; 7 bases match TRBD1. The CDR3 spans 11 residues. Germline V lookup: CDR1 LNHDA, CDR2 SQIVND (reference sequence). Trimming at V came to 6 bases and at J to 8 bases, leaving 3 bases not matched to a gene. In DNA, the CDR3 is TGTGCCAGTAGACAGGGGTTCGGCTACACCTTC. Protein product: CASRQGFGYTF.

This clonotype was recorded many times. The chain joins TRBV4-3 to TRBJ2-7, with unresolved D. V was trimmed by 0 bases and J by 6 bases, leaving 9 bases between them. The CDR3 contains 13 residues. Germline assignment: CDR1 LGHNA and CDR2 YSLEER. For the CDR3, the DNA is TGCGCCAGCAGCCAAGAGGCTCTTCTCGAGCAGTACTTC. Protein: CASSQEALLEQYF.

On this clonotype itself: This may come from a read error, since a much larger clone is one base off. The chain combines TRBV20-1 with TRBJ1-1, with D unclear. Germline lookup yields CDR1 DFQATT and CDR2 SNEGSKA (reference sequence). Trimming shortened V by 6 bases and J by 1 base, and 24 bases separated the two germline ends. The CDR3 contains 17 residues. As DNA, the CDR3 is TGCAGTGCCCCCCCGGCGGAACCTGGAGGTAGGAACACTGAAGCTTTCTTT. Amino acid sequence: CSAPPAEPGGRNTEAFF.

This clonotype is medium-sized (0.01 to 0.1%) by share. The rearrangement links TRBV12-3 or TRBV12-4 to TRBJ1-2, with D perhaps matching TRBD1 (5 bases). The CDR3 runs to 14 residues. The V and J ends lost 5 bases and 8 bases respectively, with 18 bases between them. DNA for the CDR3: TGTGCCAGCAGTATACGTAGGGGTAGGGAAGGCTACACCTTC. This codes for CASSIRRGREGYTF.

This clonotype was observed a handful of times. V is TRBV7-2 and J is TRBJ2-7; weak D call: TRBD2 (6 bases). There are 14 residues in the CDR3. V was pared by 3 bases and J by 6 bases, with 15 bases between. Germline V CDR1 and CDR2: SGHTA, FQGNSA. CDR3 region: CASSLWRESGEQYF. CDR3 in DNA: TGTGCCAGCAGCTTGTGGCGGGAATCGGGCGAGCAGTACTTC.

The gene calls are TRBV28 and TRBJ2-5; 11 bases align to TRBD1. CDR3 size: 13 residues. Germline V lookup: CDR1 MDHEN, CDR2 SYDVKM. The ends lost 7 bases at V and 7 bases at J; junction bases unmatched: 5. The CDR3 DNA sequence: TGTGCCAGCACCCCGGGACAGGGGGGGACCCAGTACTTC. Protein product: CASTPGQGGTQYF.

The chain combines TRBV7-2 with TRBJ2-4, with D maybe TRBD1 (6 bases). This CDR3 region has 16 residues. From germline, CDR1 is SGHTA and CDR2 FQGNSA. V lost 1 base, J lost 4 bases, and 14 bases lay in between. The CDR3 sequence: CASSLDGQLQKNIQYF. The CDR3 region has the DNA TGTGCCAGCAGCTTAGACGGACAGCTACAAAAAAACATTCAGTACTTC.

This clonotype was detected a few times. V is TRBV11-1 and J is TRBJ2-3; weak D call: TRBD1 (6 bases). The CDR3 has 17 amino acids. Germline assignment: CDR1 SGHAT and CDR2 FQDESV (reference sequence). V was trimmed by 5 bases and J by 0 bases, leaving 18 bases between them. The CDR3: CASSITLRTASTDTQYF. CDR3 bases: TGTGCCAGCAGCATAACCCTTCGGACAGCTAGCACAGATACGCAGTATTTT.

This clonotype showed up many times. The chain recombines TRBV4-2 with TRBJ2-1, with 8 bases lining up with TRBD2. In germline, CDR1 is LGHNA, CDR2 YNFKEQ. The junction had 3 bases not matched to a gene; V was cut back by 0 bases and J by 2 bases. The CDR3 is 16 residues long. The CDR3 spells CASSQEGSGAYNEQFF. CDR3 nucleotides: TGTGCCAGCAGCCAAGAGGGTAGCGGGGCCTACAATGAGCAGTTCTTC.

In its sample, this clonotype was seen many times. The rearrangement uses TRBV9 and TRBJ1-2; D is unresolved. Germline lookup yields CDR1 SGDLS and CDR2 YYNGEE. The CDR3 sequence is 18 residues long. Trimming pared 3 bases from V and 3 bases from J, leaving 24 bases between. This chain's CDR3 is CASSAPVKGRFAHYGYTF. The CDR3 DNA reads as TGTGCCAGCAGCGCTCCGGTTAAGGGAAGGTTCGCCCACTATGGCTACACCTTC.

V gene TRBV24-1 combines with J gene TRBJ2-3; 8 positions match TRBD2. The CDR3 has 15 residues. V shed 9 bases, J shed 2 bases, and the junction held 9 bases outside the gene matches. Germline CDR1 is KGHDR and CDR2 is SFDVKD. The CDR3 sequence: CATGSGGWSTDTQYF. DNA for the CDR3: TGTGCCACCGGGTCGGGGGGGTGGTCCACAGATACGCAGTATTTT.

V and J are TRBV11-2 and TRBJ2-1, with unresolved D. With 3 bases removed from V and 3 bases from J, the gap between germline ends came to 9 bases. Germline CDR1 SGHAT, CDR2 FQNNGV. CDR3 size: 14 residues. The CDR3 reads CASSFGQVYNEQFF. In DNA, the CDR3 is TGTGCCAGCAGCTTCGGCCAGGTCTACAATGAGCAGTTCTTC.

There are many counts of this clonotype. The chain recombines TRBV24-1 with TRBJ2-5; possible D gene TRBD1, 5 bases. The germline V gene encodes CDR1 KGHDR and CDR2 SFDVKD. V lost 6 bases and J 2 bases, leaving 9 bases between the germline ends. The CDR3 spans 13 residues. The CDR3 reads CATSRDRQETQYF. CDR3 nucleotide sequence: TGTGCCACCAGTCGAGACAGACAAGAGACCCAGTACTTC.